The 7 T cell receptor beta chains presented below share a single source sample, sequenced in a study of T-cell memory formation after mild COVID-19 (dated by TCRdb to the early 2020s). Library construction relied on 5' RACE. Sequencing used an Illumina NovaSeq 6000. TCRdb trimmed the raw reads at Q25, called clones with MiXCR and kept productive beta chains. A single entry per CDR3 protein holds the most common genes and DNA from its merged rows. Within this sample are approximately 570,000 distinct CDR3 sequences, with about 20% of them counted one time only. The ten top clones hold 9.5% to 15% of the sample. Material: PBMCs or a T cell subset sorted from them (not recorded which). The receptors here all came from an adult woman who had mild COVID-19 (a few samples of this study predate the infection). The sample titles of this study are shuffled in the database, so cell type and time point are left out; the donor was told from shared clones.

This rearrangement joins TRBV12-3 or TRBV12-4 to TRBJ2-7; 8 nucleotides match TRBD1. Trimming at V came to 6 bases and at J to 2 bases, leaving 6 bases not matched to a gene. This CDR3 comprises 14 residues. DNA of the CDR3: TGTGCCAGCAGACTGACAGGGGCCCCCTACGAGCAGTACTTC. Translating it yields CASRLTGAPYEQYF.

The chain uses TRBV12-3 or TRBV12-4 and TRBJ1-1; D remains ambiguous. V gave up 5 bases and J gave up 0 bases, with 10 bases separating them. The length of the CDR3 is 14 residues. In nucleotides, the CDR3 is TGTGCCAGCAGTAGGCCTCTCATGAACACTGAAGCTTTCTTT. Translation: CASSRPLMNTEAFF.

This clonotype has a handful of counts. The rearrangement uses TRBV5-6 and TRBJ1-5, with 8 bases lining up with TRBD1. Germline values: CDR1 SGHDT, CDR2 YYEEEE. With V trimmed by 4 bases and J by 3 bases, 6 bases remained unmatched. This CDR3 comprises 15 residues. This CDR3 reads CASSLWDRYNQPQHF. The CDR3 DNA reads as TGTGCCAGCAGCCTTTGGGACAGGTACAATCAGCCCCAGCATTTT.

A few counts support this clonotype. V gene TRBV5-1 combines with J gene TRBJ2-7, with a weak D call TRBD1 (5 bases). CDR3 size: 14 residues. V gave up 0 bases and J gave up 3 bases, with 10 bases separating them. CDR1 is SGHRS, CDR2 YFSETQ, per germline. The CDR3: CASSLEQDDYEQYF. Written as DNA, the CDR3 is TGCGCCAGCAGCTTGGAACAGGACGACTACGAGCAGTACTTC.

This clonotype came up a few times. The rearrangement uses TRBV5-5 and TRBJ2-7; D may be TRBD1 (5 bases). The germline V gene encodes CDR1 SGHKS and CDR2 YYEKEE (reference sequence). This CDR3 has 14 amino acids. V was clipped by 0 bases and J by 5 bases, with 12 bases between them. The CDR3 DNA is TGTGCCAGCAGCTTGGACCCAGGGCGCAACGAGCAGTACTTC. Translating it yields CASSLDPGRNEQYF.

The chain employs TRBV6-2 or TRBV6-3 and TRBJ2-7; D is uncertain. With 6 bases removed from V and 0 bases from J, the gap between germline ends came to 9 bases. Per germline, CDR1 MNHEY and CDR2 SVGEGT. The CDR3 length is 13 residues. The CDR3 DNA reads TGTGCCAGCAGGACGTACAGCTCCTACGAGCAGTACTTC. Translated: CASRTYSSYEQYF.

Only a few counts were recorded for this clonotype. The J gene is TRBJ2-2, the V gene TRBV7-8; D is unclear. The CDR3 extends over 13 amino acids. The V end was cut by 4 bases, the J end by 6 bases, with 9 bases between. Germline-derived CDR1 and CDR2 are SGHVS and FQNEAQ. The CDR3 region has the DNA TGTGCCAGCAGCTCCCGTGTCGCCGGGGAGCTGTTTTTT. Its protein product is CASSSRVAGELFF.